The entry below gives a single T cell receptor (beta chain) sequence along with its context. This clone was counted ten times or more. This receptor's antigen is unknown. The read finishes 3 residues shy of the CDR3 end, and the germline J gene is used to complete it. CVID samples and control samples contributed equivalent amounts of genomic DNA as sequencing input. For every sample, a 60 bp segment covering the rearranged TCRbeta CDR3 region was amplified and then sequenced. The immunoSEQ assay, a bias-corrected multiplex PCR with high-throughput sequencing, was employed for TCRbeta amplification. The paper's processing steps were these. Every unique nucleotide sequence was considered a clone and was annotated with V, D and J genes, copy number and frequency. Sequences were labeled productive if in frame, and non-productive if out of frame or containing stop codons. As previously described, clonality was calculated on the basis of Shannon's entropy. The predicted amino acid sequences of productive clones were used to derive the mean CDR3 Kyte-Doolittle hydropathy. Using the R hclust function, scaled V gene usage was clustered hierarchically with Manhattan distance and complete linkage. Clone sharing by CDR3 amino acid sequence was assessed by resampling 12 repertoires per group over 100 rounds. The repertoires were screened for some 69 published EBV-specific TCRbeta sequences and around 240 published CMV-specific TCRbeta sequences. Analysis left out two CVID samples that produced under 10,000 sequences, so around 40 CVID repertoires remained. The table comes from immuneACCESS by way of TCRdb, which keeps in-frame sequences with V and J called. Part of the clones is missing from these tables; in studies checked, under half for an unresolved V gene and the rest for unknown reasons. V and J calls and clone size are given by that table; D and trimming were obtained from the DNA. This sample includes approximately 44,000 clones, and none of them was observed just once. Together, the top ten hold under 11% of the sample.

This sample was included in a study of T cell clonality in common variable immunodeficiency (dated by TCRdb to between 2015 and 2016). What the authors observed across the whole study: According to the authors, figuring out what caused the increased clonality in CVID would require sequencing the repertoires of T cell subpopulations. CVID subjects shared fewer TCRbeta clones with each other than healthy controls did (p < 0.0001). Reportedly, TCRbeta sequences from CVID had fewer deletions and N-nucleotide insertions, and highly modified clones with 13 or more V deletions were absent from CVID. Although equal DNA input was used, an average of about 81,820 unique sequences per sample was obtained for controls, compared with approximately 30,000 for CVID samples. TCRbeta clonality was higher in CVID subjects than in healthy controls (t-test p = 0.018), and the increase was most characteristic of about a third of subjects. Correlations between repertoire features and clinical complications were limited by patient heterogeneity within the CVID cohort.

The CDR1 and CDR2 encoded by the germline V gene (reference sequence) are LNHDA and SQIVND. Compared with germline, V lacks 2 bases and J lacks 6 bases; bases without a gene match: 15. The CDR3 has 18 amino acids, counting the end cysteine and phenylalanine. The 45 bases shown cover part of the CDR3, and their frame starts at base 1. Most of the CVID patients and most of the healthy controls were of Caucasian heritage. Heparinized peripheral whole blood samples of about 5 to 8 ml were collected from each donor. Genomic DNA from adults with common variable immune deficiency (CVID) and from healthy adult controls was used to sequence TCRbeta CDR3 repertoires. A total of some 22 healthy adult volunteers (approximately 12 female and approximately ten male; age range roughly 20 to 66 years, mean age approximately 34) were included in the control group. Diluted blood was subjected to density centrifugation over Hypaque 1077 or Ficoll-Paque for isolation of peripheral blood mononuclear cells. Genomic DNA was obtained from unsorted mononuclear cells through either Qiagen column purification or a centrifugation-based method.

The clonotype originates from a person aged 18-70 years in good health. Rearrangement joined TRBV19 to TRBJ2-7, with 11 junctional bases fitting TRBD1. The source material was peripheral blood mononuclear cells. The CDR3 loop reads CASSIRVALGQGAFEQYF. The sequenced CDR3 bases are TGTGCCAGTAGTATAAGGGTCGCTTTAGGACAGGGGGCGTTCGAG.